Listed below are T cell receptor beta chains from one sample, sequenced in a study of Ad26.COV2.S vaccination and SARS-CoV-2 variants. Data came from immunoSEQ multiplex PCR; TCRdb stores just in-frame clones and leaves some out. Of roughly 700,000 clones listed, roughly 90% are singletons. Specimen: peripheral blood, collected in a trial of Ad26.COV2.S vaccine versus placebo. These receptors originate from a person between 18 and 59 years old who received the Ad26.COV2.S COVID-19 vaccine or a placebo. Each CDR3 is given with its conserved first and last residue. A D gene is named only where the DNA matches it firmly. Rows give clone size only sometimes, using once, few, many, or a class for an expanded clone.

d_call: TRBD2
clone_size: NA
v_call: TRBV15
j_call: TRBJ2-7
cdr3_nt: TGTGCCACCAGCAGAGAGGGGGGGAACTCCTACGAGCAGTACTTC
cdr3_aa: CATSREGGNSYEQYF

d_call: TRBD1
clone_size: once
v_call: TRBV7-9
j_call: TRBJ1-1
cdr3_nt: TGTGCCAGCAGCACCAGGGGGACAACTCTTACTGAAGCTTTCTTT
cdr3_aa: CASSTRGTTLTEAFF

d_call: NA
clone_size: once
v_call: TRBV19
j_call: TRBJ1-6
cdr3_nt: TGTGCCAGTTCCCCCGGGACGGTTAATTCACCCCTCCACTTT
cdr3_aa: CASSPGTVNSPLHF

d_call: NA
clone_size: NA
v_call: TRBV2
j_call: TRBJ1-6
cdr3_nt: TGTGCCAGCAGTGCCGAACTTCCCTCCTATAATTCACCCCTCCACTTT
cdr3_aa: CASSAELPSYNSPLHF

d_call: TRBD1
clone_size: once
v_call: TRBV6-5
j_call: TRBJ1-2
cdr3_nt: TGTGCCAGCATCGGACGGGACAGACCTTATGGCTACACCTTC
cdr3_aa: CASIGRDRPYGYTF

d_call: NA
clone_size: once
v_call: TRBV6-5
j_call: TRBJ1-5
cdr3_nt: TGTGCCAGCAGTCCCGGGAACAATCAGCCCCAGCATTTT
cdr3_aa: CASSPGNNQPQHF

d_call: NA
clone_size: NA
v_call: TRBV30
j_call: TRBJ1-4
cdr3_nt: TGTGCCTGGAGTGTACTCGTGAATGAAAAACTGTTTTTT
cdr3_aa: CAWSVLVNEKLFF

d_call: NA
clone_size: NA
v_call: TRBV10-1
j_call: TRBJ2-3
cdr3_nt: TGCGCCAGCAGTGAATCTGGCGCAGATACGCAGTATTTT
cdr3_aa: CASSESGADTQYF

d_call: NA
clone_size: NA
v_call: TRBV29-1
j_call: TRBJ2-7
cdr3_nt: TGCAGCGTAGGAAGGAATTACGAGCAGTACTTC
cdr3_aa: CSVGRNYEQYF

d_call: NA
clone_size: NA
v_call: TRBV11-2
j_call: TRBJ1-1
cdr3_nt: TGTGCCAGCAGGCACCGGGACAATAACACTGAAGCTTTCTTT
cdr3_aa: CASRHRDNNTEAFF

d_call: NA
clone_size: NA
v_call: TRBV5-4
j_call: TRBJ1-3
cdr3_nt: TGTGCCAGCAGCTTGTTGGGAAACACCATATATTTT
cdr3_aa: CASSLLGNTIYF

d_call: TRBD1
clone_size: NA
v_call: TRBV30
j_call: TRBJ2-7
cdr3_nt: TGTGCCTGGAGTGTTGGGACAGTCCTCGGGGAGCAGTACTTC
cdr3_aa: CAWSVGTVLGEQYF

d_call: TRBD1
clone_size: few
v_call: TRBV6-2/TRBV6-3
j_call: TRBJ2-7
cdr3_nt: TGTGCCAGCAGCACCGGGACAGGGGGAAACGAGCAGTACTTC
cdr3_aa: CASSTGTGGNEQYF

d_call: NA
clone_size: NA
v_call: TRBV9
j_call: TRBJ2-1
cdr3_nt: TGTGCCAGCAGCCCGTCCTGGGGGAGTTCCTACAATGAGCAGTTCTTC
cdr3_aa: CASSPSWGSSYNEQFF

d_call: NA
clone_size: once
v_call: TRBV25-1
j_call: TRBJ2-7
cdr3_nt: TGTGCCAGCAGCCTTGGGACCTTCAGTGTCTTC
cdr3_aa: CASSLGTFSVF

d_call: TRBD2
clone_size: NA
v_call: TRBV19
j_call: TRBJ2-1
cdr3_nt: TGTGCCAGTAGTATAGAAGCGGGGGCCTACAATGAGCAGTTCTTC
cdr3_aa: CASSIEAGAYNEQFF

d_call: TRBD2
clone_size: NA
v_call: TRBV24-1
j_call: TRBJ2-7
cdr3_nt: TGTGCCACCAGTGCGCCAGTAGCGGGAACCTACGAGCAGTACTTC
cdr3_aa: CATSAPVAGTYEQYF

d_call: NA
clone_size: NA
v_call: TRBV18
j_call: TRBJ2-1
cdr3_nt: TGTGCCAGCTCACCGGGGCACATGATCTCCTACAATGAGCAGTTCTTC
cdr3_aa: CASSPGHMISYNEQFF

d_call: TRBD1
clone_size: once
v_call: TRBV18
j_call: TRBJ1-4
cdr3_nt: TGTGCCAGCTCACGGCCGGGACAGGCAACTAATGAAAAACTGTTTTTT
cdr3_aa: CASSRPGQATNEKLFF

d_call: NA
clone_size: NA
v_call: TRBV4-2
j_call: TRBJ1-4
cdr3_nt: TGTGCCAGCAGCCATGAAAAACTGTTTTTT
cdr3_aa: CASSHEKLFF

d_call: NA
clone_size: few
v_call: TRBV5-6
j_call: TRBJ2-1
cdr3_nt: TGTGCCAGCAGCTCACCGCGGGACGCAAGCCGGAATGAGCAGTTCTTC
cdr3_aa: CASSSPRDASRNEQFF

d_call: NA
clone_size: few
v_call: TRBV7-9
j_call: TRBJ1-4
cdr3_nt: TGTGCCAGCAGCTTCCGGGCCGGTAATGAAAAACTGTTTTTT
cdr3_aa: CASSFRAGNEKLFF

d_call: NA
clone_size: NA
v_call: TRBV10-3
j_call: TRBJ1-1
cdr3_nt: TGTGCCATCAGTGAGTACGCTGAAGCTTTCTTT
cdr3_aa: CAISEYAEAFF

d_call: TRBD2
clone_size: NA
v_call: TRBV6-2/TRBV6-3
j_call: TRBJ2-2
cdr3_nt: TGTGCCAGCAGTCCGGGAGGGACTAGACGGATCCCTGGGGAGCTGTTTTTT
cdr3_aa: CASSPGGTRRIPGELFF

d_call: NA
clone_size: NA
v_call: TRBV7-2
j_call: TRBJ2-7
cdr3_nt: TGTGCCAGCAGCTTAATGGTGTTAGCTGGCTACGAGCAGTACTTC
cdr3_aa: CASSLMVLAGYEQYF

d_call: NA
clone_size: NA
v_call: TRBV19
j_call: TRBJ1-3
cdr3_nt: TGTGCCAGTAGTGCACCCTTGGGCACGCGACAAAACACCATATATTTT
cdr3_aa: CASSAPLGTRQNTIYF

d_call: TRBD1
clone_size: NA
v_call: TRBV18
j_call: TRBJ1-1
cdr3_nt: TGTGCCAGCTCACCCCTGGGACAGGGCGTCACTGAAGCTTTCTTT
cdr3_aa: CASSPLGQGVTEAFF

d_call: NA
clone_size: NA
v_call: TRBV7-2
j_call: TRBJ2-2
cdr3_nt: TGTGCCAGCAGCTTAGACAGCTCGAACACCGGGGAGCTGTTTTTT
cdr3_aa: CASSLDSSNTGELFF

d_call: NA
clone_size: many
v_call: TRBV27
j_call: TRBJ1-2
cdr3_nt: TGTGCCAGCACCCTCCTATGGGGCGGGGACTATGGCTACACCTTC
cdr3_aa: CASTLLWGGDYGYTF

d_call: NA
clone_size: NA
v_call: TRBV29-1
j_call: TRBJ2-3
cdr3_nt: TGCAGCGTTGCTGGCGGATCAGTGAGCCCTAGCACAGATACGCAGTATTTT
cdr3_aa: CSVAGGSVSPSTDTQYF

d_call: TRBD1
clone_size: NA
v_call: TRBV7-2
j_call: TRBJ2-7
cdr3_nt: TGTGCCAGCAGCAGGGGACAGGGGCTCTACGAGCAGTACTTC
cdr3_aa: CASSRGQGLYEQYF

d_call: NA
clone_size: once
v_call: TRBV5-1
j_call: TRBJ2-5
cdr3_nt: TGCGCCAGCAGCTCAACGGAGACCCAGTACTTC
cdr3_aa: CASSSTETQYF

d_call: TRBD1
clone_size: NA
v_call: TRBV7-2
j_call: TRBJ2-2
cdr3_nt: TGTGCCAGCAGCCCCCCTGGGACAGGAGTTTCCGGGGAGCTGTTTTTT
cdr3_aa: CASSPPGTGVSGELFF

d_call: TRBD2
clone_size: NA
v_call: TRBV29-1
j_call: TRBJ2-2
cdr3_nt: TGCAGCGTTTTAGGGACTAGCGGGGCCTCGCACACCGGGGAGCTGTTTTTT
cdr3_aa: CSVLGTSGASHTGELFF

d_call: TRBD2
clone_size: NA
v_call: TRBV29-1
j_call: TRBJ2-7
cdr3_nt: TGCAGCGTTGACCTAGCGGGAAAGTCCTACGAGCAGTACTTC
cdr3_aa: CSVDLAGKSYEQYF

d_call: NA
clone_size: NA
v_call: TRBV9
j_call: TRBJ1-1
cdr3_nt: TGTGCCAGCAGCGTAGGAGGTGCGGGCAGCTCCGAAGCTTTCTTT
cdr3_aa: CASSVGGAGSSEAFF

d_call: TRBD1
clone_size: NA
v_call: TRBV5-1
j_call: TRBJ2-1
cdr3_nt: TGCGCCAGCAGCCCGGGACAGGGTAGCACCTACAATGAGCAGTTCTTC
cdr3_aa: CASSPGQGSTYNEQFF

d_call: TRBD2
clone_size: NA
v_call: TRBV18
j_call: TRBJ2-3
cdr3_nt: TGTGCCAGCTCACCGGGACTAGCGGGAGATACAGATACGCAGTATTTT
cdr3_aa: CASSPGLAGDTDTQYF

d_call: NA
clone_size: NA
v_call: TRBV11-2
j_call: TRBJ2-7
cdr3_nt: TGTGCCAGCAGCGAATCCGCCAGGACTAGAGGGGGCACCTACGAGCAGTACTTC
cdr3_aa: CASSESARTRGGTYEQYF

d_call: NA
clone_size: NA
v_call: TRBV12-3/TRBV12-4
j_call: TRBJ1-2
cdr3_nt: TGTGCCAGCAGTTTGGGGGGGCTCTATGGCTACACCTTC
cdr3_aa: CASSLGGLYGYTF

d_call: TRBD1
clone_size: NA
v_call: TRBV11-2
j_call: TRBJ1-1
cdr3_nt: TGTGCCAGCAGCTCCTACAGGGGCGGGTCGACTGAAGCTTTCTTT
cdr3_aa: CASSSYRGGSTEAFF

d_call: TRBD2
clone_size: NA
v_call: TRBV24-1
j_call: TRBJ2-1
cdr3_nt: TGTGCCACCAGTGCTTCACTAGCGGGAGTAAATGAGCAGTTCTTC
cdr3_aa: CATSASLAGVNEQFF

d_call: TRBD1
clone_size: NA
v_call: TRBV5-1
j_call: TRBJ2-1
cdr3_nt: TGCGCCAGCAGCGGGCAGGGGGCAGTCGATGAGCAGTTCTTC
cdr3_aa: CASSGQGAVDEQFF

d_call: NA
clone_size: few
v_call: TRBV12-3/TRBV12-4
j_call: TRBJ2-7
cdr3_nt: TGTGCCAGCTCAAAGGACTCCTACGAGCAGTACTTC
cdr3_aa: CASSKDSYEQYF

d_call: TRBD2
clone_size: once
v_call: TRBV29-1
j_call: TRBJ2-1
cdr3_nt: TGCAGCGTTGCGGGACTAGAGGTTGAGCAGTTCTTC
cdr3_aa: CSVAGLEVEQFF

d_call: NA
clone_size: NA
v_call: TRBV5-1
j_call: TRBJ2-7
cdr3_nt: TGCGCCAGCGAGCACGCCTACGAGCAGTACTTC
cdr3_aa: CASEHAYEQYF

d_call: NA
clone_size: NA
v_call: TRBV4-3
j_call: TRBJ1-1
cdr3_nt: TGCGCCAGCAGCCAAGATCTTAGGGGTGAAGCTTTCTTT
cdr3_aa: CASSQDLRGEAFF

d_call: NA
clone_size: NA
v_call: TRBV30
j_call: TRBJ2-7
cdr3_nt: TGTGCCTGGAGTGTACGTGGGAACGAGCAGTACTTC
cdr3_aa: CAWSVRGNEQYF

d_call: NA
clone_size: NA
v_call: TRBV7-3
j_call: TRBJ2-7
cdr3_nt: TGTGCCAGCAGCTTATATCCCTCCGGAGTCCCCTACGAGCAGTACTTC
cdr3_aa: CASSLYPSGVPYEQYF